This T cell receptor beta chain stems from a study of CD4+ T cells in melanoma. Study-wide results and caveats: A reported correlation linked neoantigen-specific CD4+ T cells to CD8+, macrophage and B cell function. Diverse differentiation states were reported for melanoma neoantigen-specific CD4+ T cells.

Profiling relied on immunoSEQ multiplex PCR, and the TCRdb table lists in-frame clones only, not all of them. The table lists some 13,000 clones, approximately 71% of them singletons, with 18% in the top ten. In its sample, this clone was seen a few times. Its antigen is unidentified. This CDR3 comprises 13 residues. CDR1 and CDR2 (germline): KGHSH, LQKENI. Trimming took off 3 bases at V and 7 bases at J, with 12 bases between the two ends. Sequencing used cells from a culture (not recorded whether cultured in vitro). V usage is TRBV18 and J usage is TRBJ2-5; D gene unclear. The receptor was derived from a human donor with melanoma. CDR3 nucleotides: TGTGCCAGCTCACCTACCCCTATTGGGACCCAGTACTTC. Translating it yields CASSPTPIGTQYF.